This T cell receptor beta chain emerged from a study of blood T cell repertoires in COVID-19. About the research overall: Samples taken during acute and convalescent COVID-19 were collected in the United States, Italy and Spain. T cells, B-cell-depleted T cells, or PBMCs supplied cDNA or gDNA.

In the original processing: Estimates of nucleated cell counts were drawn from the amplification of reference gene primers. Here immunoSEQ multiplex PCR was the method, and the copy in TCRdb shows in-frame clones only, minus some. Clonal size and the V and J genes are those of that table, whereas D and trimming came from the DNA. Here the sample spans fewer than 50,000 clones, around 88% being singletons. The CDR3 length is 14 residues. Germline loops: CDR1 LNHDA, CDR2 SQIVND (reference sequence). V was pared by 7 bases and J by 0 bases, with 6 bases of the junction left unmatched. This clone was seen a single time.

The genes are TRBV19 and TRBJ2-7; 7 bases are a match to TRBD2. Sequences were obtained from peripheral blood. The sequence derives from a woman of 80 years or more with active or convalescent COVID-19. CDR3 in amino acids: CASTITSASYEQYF. The CDR3 DNA follows: TGTGCCAGTACCATAACTAGCGCCTCCTACGAGCAGTACTTC.